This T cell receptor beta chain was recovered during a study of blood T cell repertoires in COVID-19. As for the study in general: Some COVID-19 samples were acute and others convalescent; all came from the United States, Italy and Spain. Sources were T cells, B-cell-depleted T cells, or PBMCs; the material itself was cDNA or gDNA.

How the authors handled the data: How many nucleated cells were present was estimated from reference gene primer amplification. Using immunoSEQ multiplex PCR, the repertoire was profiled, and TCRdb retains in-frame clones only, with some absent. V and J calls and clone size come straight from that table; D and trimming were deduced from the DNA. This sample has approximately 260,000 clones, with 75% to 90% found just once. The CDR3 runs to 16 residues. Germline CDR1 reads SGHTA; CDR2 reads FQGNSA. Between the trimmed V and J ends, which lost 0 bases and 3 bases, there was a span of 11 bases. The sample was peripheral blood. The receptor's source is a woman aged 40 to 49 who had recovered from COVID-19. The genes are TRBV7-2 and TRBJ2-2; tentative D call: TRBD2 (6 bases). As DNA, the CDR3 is TGTGCCAGCAGCTTAGCCCCGGGAGTGTACACCGGGGAGCTGTTTTTT. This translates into CASSLAPGVYTGELFF.